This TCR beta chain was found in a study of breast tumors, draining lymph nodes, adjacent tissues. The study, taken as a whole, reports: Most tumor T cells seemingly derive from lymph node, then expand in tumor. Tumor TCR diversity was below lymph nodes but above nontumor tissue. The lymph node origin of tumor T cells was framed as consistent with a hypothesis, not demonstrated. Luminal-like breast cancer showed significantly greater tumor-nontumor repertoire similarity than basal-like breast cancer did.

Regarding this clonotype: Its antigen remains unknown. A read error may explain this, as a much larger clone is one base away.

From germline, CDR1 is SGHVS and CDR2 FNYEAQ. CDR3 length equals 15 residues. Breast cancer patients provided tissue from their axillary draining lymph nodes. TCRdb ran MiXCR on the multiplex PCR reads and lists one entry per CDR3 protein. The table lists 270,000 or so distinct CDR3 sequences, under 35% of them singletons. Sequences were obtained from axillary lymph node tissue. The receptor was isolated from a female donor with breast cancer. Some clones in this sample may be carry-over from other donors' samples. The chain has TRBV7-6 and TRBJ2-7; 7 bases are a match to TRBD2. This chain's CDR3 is CANSPNPSGLYEQYF. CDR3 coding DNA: TGTGCCAACAGCCCCAATCCTAGCGGCCTCTACGAGCAGTACTTC.